The rows below give T cell receptor beta chains drawn from one sample of a study of T cells in localized non-small cell lung cancer. Assay: immunoSEQ multiplex PCR; the TCRdb copy retains only in-frame clones and omits some. In the table there are roughly 23,000 clones, about 90% of which are singletons. The material was peripheral blood, obtained before any cancer treatment. The source of these receptors is a male donor at least 60 years old with stage I squamous cell lung carcinoma. Both conserved end residues are part of each CDR3. Each record gives: clone size, J gene, D gene, V gene, CDR3 DNA, CDR3 protein. The D gene is left open where the match is weak. A row's size may be missing; if present it is once, few, many or a size class.

size: few; J: TRBJ2-2; D: NA; V: TRBV30; DNA: TGTGCCTGGAGTAGAGAGAGGGGAAGGAACACCGGGGAGCTGTTTTTT; CDR3: CAWSRERGRNTGELFF
size: once; J: TRBJ2-5; D: TRBD1; V: TRBV6-1; DNA: TGTGCCAGCAGTCCAGGACAGGGGTACCAAGAGACCCAGTACTTC; CDR3: CASSPGQGYQETQYF
size: NA; J: TRBJ1-1; D: NA; V: TRBV28; DNA: TGTGCCAGCAGTTTGAGCAGGGAGGACACTGAAGCTTTCTTT; CDR3: CASSLSREDTEAFF
size: NA; J: TRBJ2-1; D: NA; V: TRBV2; DNA: TGTGCCAGCAGTATGTACAATGAGCAGTTCTTC; CDR3: CASSMYNEQFF
size: NA; J: TRBJ2-3; D: TRBD2; V: TRBV29-1; DNA: TGCAGCGTTGCAGCGGGGGGGACAGATACGCAGTATTTT; CDR3: CSVAAGGTDTQYF
size: NA; J: TRBJ1-1; D: TRBD1; V: TRBV5-1; DNA: TGCGCCAGCAGCTTGGCCGAGACAGGGAGTGAAGCTTTCTTT; CDR3: CASSLAETGSEAFF
size: NA; J: TRBJ2-5; D: TRBD1; V: TRBV5-4; DNA: TGTGCCAGCAGCTTCGACAGGGGCCAAGAGACCCAGTACTTC; CDR3: CASSFDRGQETQYF
size: NA; J: TRBJ1-1; D: NA; V: TRBV11-1; DNA: TGTGCCAGCAGCTTGGTGAAGCTCGGGATCCGGACTGAAGCTTTCTTT; CDR3: CASSLVKLGIRTEAFF
size: once; J: TRBJ1-1; D: NA; V: TRBV5-4; DNA: TGTGCCAGCAGCTTTTTGACAGTAGACACTGAAGCTTTCTTT; CDR3: CASSFLTVDTEAFF
size: NA; J: TRBJ2-3; D: NA; V: TRBV6-6; DNA: TGTGCCAGCGTCCTAGCTCTTAGCACAGATACGCAGTATTTT; CDR3: CASVLALSTDTQYF
size: NA; J: TRBJ2-3; D: TRBD1; V: TRBV11-2; DNA: TGTGCCAGCAGCGCTACCGGGACAGGGAAAGTTGGCACAGATACGCAGTATTTT; CDR3: CASSATGTGKVGTDTQYF
size: NA; J: TRBJ1-2; D: NA; V: TRBV11-2; DNA: TGTGCCAGCAGCTTAGGGGCCGCAGGGGCGGATGGCTACACCTTC; CDR3: CASSLGAAGADGYTF
size: NA; J: TRBJ2-1; D: TRBD1; V: TRBV10-3; DNA: TGTGCCATCACGGGCGGACAGGGGGCGCGGAATGAGCAGTTCTTC; CDR3: CAITGGQGARNEQFF
size: NA; J: TRBJ1-1; D: NA; V: TRBV18; DNA: TGTGCCAGCTCACCCCGGGAGGGCGAAGCTTTCTTT; CDR3: CASSPREGEAFF
size: NA; J: TRBJ2-7; D: NA; V: TRBV10-2; DNA: TGCGCCAGCAGTGATAATGTTTACGAGCAGTACTTC; CDR3: CASSDNVYEQYF
size: NA; J: TRBJ2-7; D: NA; V: TRBV18; DNA: TGTGCCTCGAGGCAGGAGACCTACGAGCAGTACTTC; CDR3: CASRQETYEQYF